The T cell receptor (beta chain) described here comes from a study of blood T cell repertoires in COVID-19. Using immunoSEQ multiplex PCR, the repertoire was profiled, and TCRdb retains in-frame clones only, with some absent. Here the sample spans around 180,000 clones, about 81% being singletons. The CDR3 spans 16 residues. Germline CDR1 reads ENHRY; CDR2 reads SYGVKD. Between the trimmed V and J ends, which lost 0 bases and 6 bases, there was a span of 14 bases. A Seattle source enrolled patients during active infection and followed them longitudinally. The genes are TRBV10-3 and TRBJ1-4; maybe TRBD1 (5 bases). Sequences were obtained from peripheral blood. This clonotype was obtained from a woman of 80 years or more with COVID-19, enrolled during active disease. The CDR3 DNA reads TGTGCCATCAGTGAGTCAGGAGCAGGGAGGGATGAAAAACTGTTTTTT. Protein product: CAISESGAGRDEKLFF.